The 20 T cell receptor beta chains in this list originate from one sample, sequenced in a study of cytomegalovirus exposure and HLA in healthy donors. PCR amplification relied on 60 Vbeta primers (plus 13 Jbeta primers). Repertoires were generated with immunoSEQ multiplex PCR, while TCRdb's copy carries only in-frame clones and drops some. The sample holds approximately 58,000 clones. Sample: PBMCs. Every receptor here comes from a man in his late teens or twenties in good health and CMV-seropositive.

CDR3 region: CASSSSGLKTQYF. In DNA form, the CDR3 reads TGTGCCAGTAGCTCCTCGGGACTGAAGACCCAGTACTTC. The J gene is TRBJ2-5, the V gene TRBV19, with TRBD2 as a possible D gene (6 bases). The CDR3 totals 13 residues. Trimming stripped 6 bases from V and 6 bases from J, with 14 bases between. From germline, CDR1 is LNHDA and CDR2 SQIVND (reference sequence).

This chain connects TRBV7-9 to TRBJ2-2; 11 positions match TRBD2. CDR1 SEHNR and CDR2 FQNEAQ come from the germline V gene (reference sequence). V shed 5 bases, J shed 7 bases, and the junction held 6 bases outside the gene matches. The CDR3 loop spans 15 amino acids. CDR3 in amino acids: CASSARLAGHGELFF. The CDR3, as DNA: TGTGCCAGCAGCGCTCGACTAGCGGGACACGGGGAGCTGTTTTTT.

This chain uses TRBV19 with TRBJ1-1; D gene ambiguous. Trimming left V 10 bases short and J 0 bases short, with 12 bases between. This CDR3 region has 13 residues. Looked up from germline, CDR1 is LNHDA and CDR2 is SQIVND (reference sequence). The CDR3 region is CATNPGLNTEAFF. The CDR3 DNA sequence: TGTGCCACCAATCCGGGGTTGAACACTGAAGCTTTCTTT.

CDR3 sequence reads: CAFGSSGNTGELFF. The CDR3 bases are TGTGCCTTCGGTTCGTCAGGCAACACCGGGGAGCTGTTTTTT. The chain combines TRBV10-3 with TRBJ2-2; the D is unclear. Deletions cut 11 bases from V and 2 bases from J, with 15 bases between. This CDR3 contains 14 residues. Germline V gene sequence: CDR1 ENHRY, CDR2 SYGVKD.

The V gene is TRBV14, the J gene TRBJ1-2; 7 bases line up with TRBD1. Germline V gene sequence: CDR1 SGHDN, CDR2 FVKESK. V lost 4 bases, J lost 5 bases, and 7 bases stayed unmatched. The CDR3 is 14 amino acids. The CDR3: CASSPRQGSYGYTF. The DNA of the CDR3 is TGTGCCAGCAGCCCCCGACAGGGATCATATGGCTACACCTTC.

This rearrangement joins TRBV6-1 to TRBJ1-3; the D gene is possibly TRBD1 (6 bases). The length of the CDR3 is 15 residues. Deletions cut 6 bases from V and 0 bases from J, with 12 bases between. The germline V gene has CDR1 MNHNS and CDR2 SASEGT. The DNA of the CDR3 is TGTGCCAGCAGGCGACAGGCCCTCTCTGGAAACACCATATATTTT. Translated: CASRRQALSGNTIYF.

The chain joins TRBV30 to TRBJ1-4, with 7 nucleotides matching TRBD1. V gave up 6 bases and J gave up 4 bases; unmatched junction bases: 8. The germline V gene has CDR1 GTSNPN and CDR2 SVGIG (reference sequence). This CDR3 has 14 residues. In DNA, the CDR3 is TGTGCCTGCCCCCCGACAGGGAATAATGAAAAACTGTTTTTT. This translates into CACPPTGNNEKLFF.

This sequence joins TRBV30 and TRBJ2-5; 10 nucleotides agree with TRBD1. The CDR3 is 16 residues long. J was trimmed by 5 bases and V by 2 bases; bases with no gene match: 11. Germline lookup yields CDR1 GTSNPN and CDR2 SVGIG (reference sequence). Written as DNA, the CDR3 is TGTGCCTGGAGTAAACCGGGACAGGGGTACAGGGAGACCCAGTACTTC. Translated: CAWSKPGQGYRETQYF.

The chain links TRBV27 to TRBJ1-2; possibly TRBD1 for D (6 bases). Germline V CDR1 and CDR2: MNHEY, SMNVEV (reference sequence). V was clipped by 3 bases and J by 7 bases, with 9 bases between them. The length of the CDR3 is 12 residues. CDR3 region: CASSFVGGGYTF. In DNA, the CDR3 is TGTGCCAGCAGTTTTGTAGGGGGTGGCTACACCTTC.

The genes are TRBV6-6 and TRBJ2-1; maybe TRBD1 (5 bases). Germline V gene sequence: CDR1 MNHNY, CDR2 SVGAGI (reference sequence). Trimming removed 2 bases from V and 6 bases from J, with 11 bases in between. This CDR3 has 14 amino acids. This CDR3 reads CASSYTTGFNEQFF. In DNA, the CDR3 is TGTGCCAGCAGTTACACCACAGGTTTCAATGAGCAGTTCTTC.

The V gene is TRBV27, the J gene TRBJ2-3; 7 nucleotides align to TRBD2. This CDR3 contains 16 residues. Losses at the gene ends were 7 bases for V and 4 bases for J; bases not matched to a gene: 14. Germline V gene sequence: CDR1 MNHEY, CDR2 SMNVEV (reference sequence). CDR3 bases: TGTGCCAGCACTTTCTCTAGCGGTCTGGGCGCAGATACGCAGTATTTT. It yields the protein CASTFSSGLGADTQYF.

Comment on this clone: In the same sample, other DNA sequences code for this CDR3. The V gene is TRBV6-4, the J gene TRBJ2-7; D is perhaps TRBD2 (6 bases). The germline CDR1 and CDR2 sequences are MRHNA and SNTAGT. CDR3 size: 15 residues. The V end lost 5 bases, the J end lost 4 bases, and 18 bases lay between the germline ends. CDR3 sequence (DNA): TGTGCCAGCAGTTATGAGGGAGACGGGGGTTACGAGCAGTACTTC. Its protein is CASSYEGDGGYEQYF.

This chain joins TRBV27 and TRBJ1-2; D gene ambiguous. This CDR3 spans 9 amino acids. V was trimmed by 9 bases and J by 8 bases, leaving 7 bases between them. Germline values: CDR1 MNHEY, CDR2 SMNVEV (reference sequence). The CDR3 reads CASDGGYTF. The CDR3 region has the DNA TGTGCCAGTGACGGGGGCTACACCTTC.

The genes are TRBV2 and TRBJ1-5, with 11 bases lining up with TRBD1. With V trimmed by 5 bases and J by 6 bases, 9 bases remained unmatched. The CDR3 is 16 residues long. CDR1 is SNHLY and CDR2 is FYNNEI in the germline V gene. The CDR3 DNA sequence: TGTGCCAGCAGTTCGAACACCGGGACAGGGGGTCAGCCCCAGCATTTT. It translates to CASSSNTGTGGQPQHF.

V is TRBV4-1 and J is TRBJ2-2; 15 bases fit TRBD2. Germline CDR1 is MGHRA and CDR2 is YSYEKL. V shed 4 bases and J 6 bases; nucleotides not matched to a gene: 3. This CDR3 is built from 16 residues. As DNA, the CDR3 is TGCGCCAGCAGCCGAGGACTAGCGGGAGGGTCCGGGGAGCTGTTTTTT. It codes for CASSRGLAGGSGELFF.

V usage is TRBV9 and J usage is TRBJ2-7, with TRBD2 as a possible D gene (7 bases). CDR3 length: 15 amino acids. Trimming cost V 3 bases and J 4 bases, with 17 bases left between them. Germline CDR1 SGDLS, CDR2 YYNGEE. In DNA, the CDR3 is TGTGCCAGCAGCGAGGGAGGGGGACCCGAGTACGAGCAGTACTTC. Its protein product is CASSEGGGPEYEQYF.

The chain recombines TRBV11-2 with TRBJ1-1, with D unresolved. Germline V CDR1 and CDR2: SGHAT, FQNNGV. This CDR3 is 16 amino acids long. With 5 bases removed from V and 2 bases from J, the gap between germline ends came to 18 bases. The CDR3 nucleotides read TGTGCCAGCAGCCGAAATTTACAGTTCTTAAACACTGAAGCTTTCTTT. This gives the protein CASSRNLQFLNTEAFF.

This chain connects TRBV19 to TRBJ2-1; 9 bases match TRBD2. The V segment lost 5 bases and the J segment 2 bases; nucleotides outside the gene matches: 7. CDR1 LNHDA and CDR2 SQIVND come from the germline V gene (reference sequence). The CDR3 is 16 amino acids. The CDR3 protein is CASSRYAGGTYNEQFF. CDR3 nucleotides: TGTGCCAGTAGTCGCTATGCGGGAGGGACCTACAATGAGCAGTTCTTC.

The CDR3: CASEAGNQPQHF. CDR3 DNA sequence: TGTGCCAGTGAAGCAGGAAATCAGCCCCAGCATTTT. The chain links TRBV19 to TRBJ1-5; D remains unclear. The CDR3 loop spans 12 amino acids. The V gene's germline CDR1 is LNHDA and CDR2 SQIVND (reference sequence). Trimming pared 8 bases from V and 4 bases from J, leaving 9 bases between.

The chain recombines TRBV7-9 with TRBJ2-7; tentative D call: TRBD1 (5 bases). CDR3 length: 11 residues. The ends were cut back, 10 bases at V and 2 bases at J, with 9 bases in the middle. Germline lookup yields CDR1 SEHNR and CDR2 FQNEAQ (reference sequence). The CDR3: CATQATYEQYF. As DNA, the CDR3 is TGTGCCACACAGGCGACCTACGAGCAGTACTTC.